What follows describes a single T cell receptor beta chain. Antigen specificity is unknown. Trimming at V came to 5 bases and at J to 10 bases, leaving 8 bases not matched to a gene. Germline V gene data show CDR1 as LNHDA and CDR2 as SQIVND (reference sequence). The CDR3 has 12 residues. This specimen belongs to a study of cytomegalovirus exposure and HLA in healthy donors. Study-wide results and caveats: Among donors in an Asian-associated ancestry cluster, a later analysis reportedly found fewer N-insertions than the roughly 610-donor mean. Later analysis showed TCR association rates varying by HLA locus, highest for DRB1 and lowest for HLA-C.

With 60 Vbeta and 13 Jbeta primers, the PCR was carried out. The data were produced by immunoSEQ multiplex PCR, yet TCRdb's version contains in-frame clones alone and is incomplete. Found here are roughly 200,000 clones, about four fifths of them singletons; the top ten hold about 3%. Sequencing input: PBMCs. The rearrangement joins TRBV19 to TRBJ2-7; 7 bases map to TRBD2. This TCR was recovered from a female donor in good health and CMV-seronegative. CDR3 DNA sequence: TGTGCCAGTAGTTTCCCGGGAGGAAAACAGTACTTC. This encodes CASSFPGGKQYF.